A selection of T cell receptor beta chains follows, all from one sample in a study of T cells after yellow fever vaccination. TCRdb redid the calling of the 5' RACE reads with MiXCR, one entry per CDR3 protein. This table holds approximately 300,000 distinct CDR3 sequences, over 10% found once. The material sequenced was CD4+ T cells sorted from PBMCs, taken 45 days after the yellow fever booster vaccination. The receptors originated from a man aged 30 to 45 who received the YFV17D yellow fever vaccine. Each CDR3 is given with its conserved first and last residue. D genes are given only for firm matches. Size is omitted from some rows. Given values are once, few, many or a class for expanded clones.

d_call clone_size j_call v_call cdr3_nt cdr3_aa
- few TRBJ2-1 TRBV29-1 TGCAGCGCTCGGAGTTGGCAGTCGAGCTCCTACAATGAGCAGTTCTTC CSARSWQSSSYNEQFF
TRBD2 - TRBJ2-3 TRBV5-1 TGCGCCAGTAGACTAGCGCTCACTAGCACAGATACGCAGTGTTTT CASRLALTSTDTQCF
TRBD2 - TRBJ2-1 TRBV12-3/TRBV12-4 TGTGCCAGCAGTTTAAGGACTAGCGGGAGTTCCAATGAGCAGTTCTTC CASSLRTSGSSNEQFF
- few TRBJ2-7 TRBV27 TGTGCCGTCAGCCCACAGGGGAGGGGCTCCTACGAGCAGTACTTC CAVSPQGRGSYEQYF
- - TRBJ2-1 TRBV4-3 TGCGCCAGCAGCCAAGAATTTCGCGGTTACAATGAGCAGTTCTTC CASSQEFRGYNEQFF
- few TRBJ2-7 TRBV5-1 TGCGCCAGCAGCTTGAGCCTAGCGAATATCTACGAGCAGTACTTC CASSLSLANIYEQYF
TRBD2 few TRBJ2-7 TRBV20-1 TGCAGTGCTAGACCTAGCGGGAGCCCCCACGAGCAGTACTTC CSARPSGSPHEQYF
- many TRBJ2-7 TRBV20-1 TGCAGTGCTGGCTACTACGAGCAGTACTTC CSAGYYEQYF
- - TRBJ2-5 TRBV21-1 TGTGCCAGCAGCAGGCGGGGAGGGCCGGGCGTTGAGACCCAGTACTTC CASSRRGGPGVETQYF
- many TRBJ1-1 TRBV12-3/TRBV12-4 TGTGCCAGCGCAGTAGTGAGAAACACTGAAGCTTTCTTT CASAVVRNTEAFF
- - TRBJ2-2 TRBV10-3 TGTGCCATCAGTGAGGAGTCGCTGAACACCGGGGAGCTGTTTTTT CAISEESLNTGELFF
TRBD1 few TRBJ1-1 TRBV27 TGTGCCAGCAGATACAGGACAGGGAGCGCTGAAGCTTTCTTT CASRYRTGSAEAFF
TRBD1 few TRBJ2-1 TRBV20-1 TGCAGTGCCAAACAGGGGTCGTCTTGGAAGGAGCAGTTCTTC CSAKQGSSWKEQFF
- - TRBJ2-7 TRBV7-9 TGTGCCGTTGGGTGGGGAGAAGGCGAGCAGTACTTC CAVGWGEGEQYF
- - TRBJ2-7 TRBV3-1 TGTGCCAGCAGCCAAGGTTACAGCGAGCAGTACTTC CASSQGYSEQYF
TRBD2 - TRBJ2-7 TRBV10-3 TGTGCCATCAGCCTCGGGGGGACCTACGAGCAGTACTTC CAISLGGTYEQYF
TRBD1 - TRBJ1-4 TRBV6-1 TGTGCCAGCAGTAGGACAGGGGATAATGAAAAACTGTTTTTT CASSRTGDNEKLFF
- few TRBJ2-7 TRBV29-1 TGCAGCGTTGAAGGCCACCGCCGGGGAGAGCAGTACTTC CSVEGHRRGEQYF
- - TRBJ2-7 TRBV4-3 TGCGCCAGCAGCCAAGATGACGTCGGCGGGAATCAACCCTACGAGCAGTACTTC CASSQDDVGGNQPYEQYF
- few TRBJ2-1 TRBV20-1 TGCAGTGCGACTAACTTAGGGAGTATAGGGTCCTACAATGAGCAGTTCTTC CSATNLGSIGSYNEQFF
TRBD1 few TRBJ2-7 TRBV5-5 TGTGCCAGCAGCTTGGCCGCGACAGGGGGCTACGAGCAGTACTTC CASSLAATGGYEQYF
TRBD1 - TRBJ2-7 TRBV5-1 TGCGCCAGCAGCTTGACAGGGGGCAGGAGCTCCTACGAGCAGTACTTC CASSLTGGRSSYEQYF
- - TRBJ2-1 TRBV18 TGTGCCAGCTCAACCCGGGACCTAAGGACGACGTTCTTC CASSTRDLRTTFF
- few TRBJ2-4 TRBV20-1 TGCAGTGCCCGCACTAGCCCCAAAAACATTCAGTACTTC CSARTSPKNIQYF
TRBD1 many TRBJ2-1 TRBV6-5 TGTGCCAGCAGTCTTGACAGGGGGCCATACAATGAGCAGTTCTTC CASSLDRGPYNEQFF
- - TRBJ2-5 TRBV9 TGTGCCAGCAGCAGAACGGGATCTAGTGGCGAGACCCAGTACTTC CASSRTGSSGETQYF
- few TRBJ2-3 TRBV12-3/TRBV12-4 TGTGCCAGCAGTTGGAGGGGAGATACGCAGTATTTT CASSWRGDTQYF
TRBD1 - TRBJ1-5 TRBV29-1 TGCAGCGTGTCCGGGACAGGGGGCAATCAGCCCCAGCATTTT CSVSGTGGNQPQHF
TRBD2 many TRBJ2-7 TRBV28 TGTGCCAGCAGTCCCGGGGGGGATCACTACGAGCAGTACTTC CASSPGGDHYEQYF
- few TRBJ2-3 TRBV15 TGTGCCACCAGCGGCAAACTAGGAACCGGCACAGATACGCAGTATTTT CATSGKLGTGTDTQYF
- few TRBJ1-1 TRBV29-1 TGCAGCGCGTACAGGGTGAACACTGAAGCTTTCTTT CSAYRVNTEAFF
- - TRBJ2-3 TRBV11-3 TGTGCCAGCAGCTTAGGCGAGGGGACGCAGTATTTT CASSLGEGTQYF
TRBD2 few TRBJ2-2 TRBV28 TGTGCCATCTTGACTAGCTCGGGGACCGGGGAGCTGTTTTTT CAILTSSGTGELFF
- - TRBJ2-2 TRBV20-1 TGCAGTGCTAGAAGCTCCCCCCGGGGGCGGGGGGAGCTGTTTTTT CSARSSPRGRGELFF
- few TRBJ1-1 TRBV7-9 TGTGCCAGCAGCTTAGTGGCGGACAGGAACACTGAAGCTTTCTTT CASSLVADRNTEAFF
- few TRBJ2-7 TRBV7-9 TGTGCCAGCCGAGTGCCGGGTCAGGGCTACGAGCAGTACTTC CASRVPGQGYEQYF
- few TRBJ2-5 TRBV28 TGTGCCAGCAGTTCCGCTGGTGCGCAATTCCAAGAGACCCAGTACTTC CASSSAGAQFQETQYF
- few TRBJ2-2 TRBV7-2 TGTGCCAGCAGCTCCAACGCGGTCGGGGAGCTGTTTTTT CASSSNAVGELFF
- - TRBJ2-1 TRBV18 TGTGCCAGCTCACCACGGGCGAACTCTCTCTACAATGAGCAGTTCTTC CASSPRANSLYNEQFF
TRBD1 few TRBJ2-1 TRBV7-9 TGTGCCAGCAGCTTAGCGCGGACAGGGGAGGACAATGAGCAGTTCTTC CASSLARTGEDNEQFF
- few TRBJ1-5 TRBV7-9 TGTGCCAGCAGCTTAGGCTCAGCTAAAAATCAGCCCCAGCATTTT CASSLGSAKNQPQHF
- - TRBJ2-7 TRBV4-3 TGCGCCAGCAGCCAAGATAGTCGAAGCTACGAGCAGTACTTC CASSQDSRSYEQYF
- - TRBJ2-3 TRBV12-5 TGTGCTAGTGGTTCCCTAAACACAGATACGCAGTATTTT CASGSLNTDTQYF
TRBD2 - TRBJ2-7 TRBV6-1 TGTGCCAGCACCCCCCCCGGCACTAGCGGGGCCTACGAGCAGTACTTC CASTPPGTSGAYEQYF
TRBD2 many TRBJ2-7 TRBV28 TGTGCCAGCAGCCTAGCGGGGAGCATGGGCTACGAGCAGTACTTC CASSLAGSMGYEQYF
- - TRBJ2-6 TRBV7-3 TGTGCCAGCAGGCCCGGTGCTGGGGCCAACGTCCTGACTTTC CASRPGAGANVLTF
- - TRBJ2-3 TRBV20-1 TGCAGTGCTATGCTGAGCACAGATACGCAGTATTTT CSAMLSTDTQYF
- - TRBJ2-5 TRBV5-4 TGTGCCAGCAGCTTCTGGTCCGAGACCCAGTACTTC CASSFWSETQYF
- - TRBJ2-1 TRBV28 TGTGCCAGCAGTAGCAGGGCTAGTGGTTTGAATGAGCAGTTCTTC CASSSRASGLNEQFF
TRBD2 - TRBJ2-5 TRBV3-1 TGTGCCAGCAGCCAAGAACGCCTAGCGGGAGTTGGTGAGACCCAGTACTTC CASSQERLAGVGETQYF
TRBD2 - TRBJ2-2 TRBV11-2 TGTGCCAGCAGCACTACGACCGGGACTAGCGGGAGCCCCGGGGAGCTGTTTTTT CASSTTTGTSGSPGELFF
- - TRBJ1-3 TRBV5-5 TGTGCCAGCAGCGATAGGGGTCTCCGCGGAAACACCATATATTTT CASSDRGLRGNTIYF
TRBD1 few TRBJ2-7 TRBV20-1 TGCAGTGCTAACCTCCGGACAGGAATCTCCTACGAGCAGCACTTC CSANLRTGISYEQHF
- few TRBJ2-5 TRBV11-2 TGTGCCAGCAGCTCCGTGGGACTCCAGATACAGACCCAGTACTTC CASSSVGLQIQTQYF
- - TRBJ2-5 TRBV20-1 TGCAGTGCTAGAGATCACGGATTAGGGTGGGAGACCCAGTACTTC CSARDHGLGWETQYF
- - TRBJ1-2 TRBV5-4 TGTGCCAGCAGCTTGGCCACTGCAGCTAACTATGGCTACACCTTC CASSLATAANYGYTF
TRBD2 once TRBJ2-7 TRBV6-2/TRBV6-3 TGTGCCAGCAGACGCGGGACTAGCGGCTCCTACGAGCAGTACTTC CASRRGTSGSYEQYF
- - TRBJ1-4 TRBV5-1 TGCGCCAGCAGCCGGACAGCAACTAATGAAAAACTGTTTTTT CASSRTATNEKLFF
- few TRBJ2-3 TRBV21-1 TGTGCCAGCATCCAAGGAGCGACTAGCGGGACCGCCCCAGATACGCAGTATTTT CASIQGATSGTAPDTQYF